This T cell receptor beta chain was obtained from a study of T-cell reconstitution after alpha-beta-depleted transplantation in children. This clonotype appeared a few times. Preparing the TCRbeta library involved the use of unique molecular identifiers. One entry per CDR3 protein results from TCRdb running MiXCR on the PCR reads. The sample has about 78,000 distinct CDR3 sequences, around 14% seen once. Germline CDR1 reads SGHDT; CDR2 reads YYEEEE. The V end lost 4 bases, the J end lost 0 bases, and 7 bases lay between the germline ends. The CDR3 is 14 amino acids. The chain combines TRBV5-6 with TRBJ2-2; D is unresolved. This specimen consisted of PBMCs, mostly from graft donor cells, obtained 180 days after TCRalphabeta/CD19-depleted stem cell transplant. The sequence derives from a male patient aged 2 to 10 who had a stem cell transplant for acute lymphoblastic leukemia, so the T cells may come from the graft donor. CDR3: CASSNPPNTGELFF. The CDR3 DNA is TGTGCCAGCAGCAACCCCCCGAACACCGGGGAGCTGTTTTTT. The full variable domain, in which reference TRBV5-6 and TRBJ2-2 provide the parts outside the CDR3, is DAGVTQSPTHLIKTRGQQVTLRCSPKSGHDTVSWYQQALGQGPQFIFQYYEEEERQRGNFPDRFSGHQFPNYSSELNVNALLLGDSALYLCASSNPPNTGELFFGEGSRLTVL.